These 32 T cell receptor beta chains share one sample of origin, sequenced in a study of CD8+CD57+ T cells in acquired aplastic anemia. The use of genomic DNA as template underpinned the TCR beta VDJ and CDR3 profiling. Using its own MiXCR run on the reads, TCRdb lists one record per CDR3 protein. Seen here are approximately 130,000 distinct CDR3 sequences, less than 45% observed once, and the top ten hold 7.5% to 9.5%. Sequencing input: sorted CD4+, CD8+, or CD8+CD57+ T cells (not recorded which) from PBMCs. These receptors came from a human donor in good health, serving as a control.

The genes are TRBV10-3 and TRBJ1-2, with D hard to call. The CDR3 contains 11 residues. Trimming took 6 bases from V and 4 from J, leaving 6 bases between them. CDR1 is ENHRY and CDR2 is SYGVKD in the germline V gene. The CDR3 sequence: CAIRGTYGYTF. The CDR3 DNA follows: TGTGCCATCAGGGGTACCTATGGCTACACCTTC.

This clonotype was found many times. The rearrangement uses TRBV7-6 and TRBJ1-1, with unresolved D. V lost 5 bases to trimming and J lost 0 bases, with 10 bases between them. This CDR3 region has 14 residues. The germline V gene has CDR1 SGHVS and CDR2 FNYEAQ. CDR3 bases: TGTGCCAGCAGCCGCGGACGGATGAACACTGAAGCTTTCTTT. Its protein product is CASSRGRMNTEAFF.

A few counts support this clonotype. The chain recombines TRBV28 with TRBJ1-4; TRBD1 might be the D (5 bases). Per germline, CDR1 MDHEN and CDR2 SYDVKM. This CDR3 contains 14 residues. Trimming left V 1 base short and J 7 bases short, with 10 bases between. The CDR3 region has the DNA TGTGCCAGCAGTTTATTTGGGCAGGGTGAAAAACTGTTTTTT. It codes for CASSLFGQGEKLFF.

This chain joins TRBV7-2 and TRBJ2-5, with 8 bases fitting TRBD2. Trimming cost V 5 bases and J 5 bases; bases outside gene matches: 10. The CDR3 has 15 amino acids. Germline CDR1 reads SGHTA; CDR2 reads FQGNSA. The CDR3 spells CASSAVGLERETQYF. As DNA, the CDR3 is TGTGCCAGCAGCGCGGTGGGACTAGAGCGGGAGACCCAGTACTTC.

This chain links TRBV6-5 with TRBJ2-5; perhaps D is TRBD1 or TRBD2 (7 bases each). CDR1 and CDR2 (germline): MNHEY, SVGAGI. The ends were cut back, 4 bases at V and 6 bases at J, with 15 bases in the middle. The CDR3 sequence is 14 residues long. The CDR3: CASSSLQGGQTQYF. The DNA of the CDR3 is TGTGCCAGCAGTTCCCTTCAGGGGGGGCAGACCCAGTACTTC.

This clonotype was recorded at least ten times. This rearrangement joins TRBV20-1 to TRBJ1-1; D is undetermined. Trimming took off 5 bases at V and 4 bases at J, with 14 bases between the two ends. CDR3 length: 13 residues. From germline, CDR1 is DFQATT and CDR2 SNEGSKA (reference sequence). CDR3 in DNA: TGCAGTGCTTCTTTGGTCTCGGGCACTGAAGCTTTCTTT. Protein product: CSASLVSGTEAFF.

Ten or more counts support this clonotype. This chain connects TRBV12-3 or TRBV12-4 to TRBJ2-7; a weak D match, TRBD1 (6 bases). Trimming removed 5 bases from V and 0 bases from J, with 14 bases in between. The CDR3 covers 15 residues. This CDR3 reads CASSKQGSLSYEQYF. DNA of the CDR3: TGTGCCAGCAGTAAACAGGGTAGCCTCTCCTACGAGCAGTACTTC.

The rearrangement uses TRBV20-1 and TRBJ1-5; unclear D gene. This CDR3 is built from 15 residues. V lost 2 bases and J 5 bases, leaving 16 bases between the germline ends. Germline values: CDR1 DFQATT, CDR2 SNEGSKA (reference sequence). The CDR3 DNA is TGCAGTGCTAGAAGTCCAACCCCCGACTATCAGCCCCAGCATTTT. It translates to CSARSPTPDYQPQHF.

The rearrangement joins TRBV6-1 to TRBJ1-5; TRBD1 might be the D (5 bases). CDR1 is MNHNS, CDR2 SASEGT, per germline. The CDR3 has 18 residues. V lost 6 bases and J 2 bases, leaving 23 bases between the germline ends. The CDR3 DNA is TGTGCCAGCAGCCCCGCCTGGGGCAGTAGGGCTGGCAATCAGCCCCAGCATTTT. Protein product: CASSPAWGSRAGNQPQHF.

The V gene is TRBV7-9, the J gene TRBJ2-7; 9 bases match TRBD1. The CDR3 is 14 amino acids. Germline V gene lookup returns CDR1 SEHNR and CDR2 FQNEAQ (reference sequence). Trimming cost V 6 bases and J 4 bases; bases outside gene matches: 7. The CDR3 protein is CASRPQDRGYEQYF. CDR3 bases: TGTGCCAGCAGACCCCAGGACAGGGGTTACGAGCAGTACTTC.

This clonotype showed up many times. The chain employs TRBV12-3 or TRBV12-4 and TRBJ2-7; the D is unclear. CDR3 length equals 11 residues. Trimming took off 5 bases at V and 2 bases at J, with 4 bases between the two ends. The CDR3 coding sequence is TGTGCCAGCAGTCGGGCCTACGAGCAGTACTTC. It is translated as CASSRAYEQYF.

The chain couples TRBV9 to TRBJ2-3; no clear D gene. Germline CDR1 reads SGDLS; CDR2 reads YYNGEE. The CDR3 has 15 residues. The V gene lost 3 bases and the J gene lost 0 bases, with 11 bases spanning the gap. Here the CDR3 reads CASSADFISTDTQYF. The DNA of the CDR3 is TGTGCCAGCAGCGCGGATTTTATTAGCACAGATACGCAGTATTTT.

This chain joins TRBV15 and TRBJ2-7, with D tentatively TRBD1 (5 bases). CDR1 and CDR2 from the germline V gene are LNHNV and YYDKDF (reference sequence). V was shortened by 3 bases and J by 3 bases, with 12 bases between the two germline ends. This CDR3 spans 14 amino acids. The CDR3 is CATSRATGNYEQYV. Here the CDR3 DNA reads TGTGCCACCAGCAGGGCTACAGGAAACTACGAGCAGTACGTC.

The chain couples TRBV6-5 to TRBJ2-2; 9 bases align to TRBD2. With 4 bases clipped from V and 5 bases from J, the junction kept 8 bases outside the gene matches. The germline gives CDR1 MNHEY, CDR2 SVGAGI. The CDR3 has 16 amino acids. The CDR3 nucleotides read TGTGCCAGCAGTTTTATAGCGGGGGAGATAACCGGGGAGCTGTTTTTT. It translates to CASSFIAGEITGELFF.

This clonotype appeared many times. The chain combines TRBV12-3 or TRBV12-4 with TRBJ2-1; 8 bases map to TRBD1. The CDR3 sequence is 13 residues long. V lost 7 bases and J lost 6; bases outside the gene matches: 5. Here the CDR3 reads CASTLTGGNEQFF. The CDR3 DNA reads TGTGCCAGCACCCTTACAGGGGGCAATGAGCAGTTCTTC.

This clonotype was observed many times. V and J are TRBV5-1 and TRBJ1-3, with no clear D. V lost 0 bases to trimming and J lost 2 bases, with 6 bases between them. Germline V CDR1 and CDR2: SGHRS, YFSETQ. The CDR3 is made up of 14 amino acids. Here the CDR3 reads CASSLGETGNTIYF. The CDR3 nucleotides are TGCGCCAGCAGCTTGGGTGAGACTGGAAACACCATATATTTT.

Ten or more counts support this clonotype. This sequence joins TRBV5-4 and TRBJ2-7, with a tentative D call TRBD2 (6 bases). Trimming took off 4 bases at V and 6 bases at J, with 14 bases between the two ends. The germline V gene has CDR1 SGHNT and CDR2 YYREEE (reference sequence). The CDR3 extends over 13 amino acids. The CDR3 here is CASSRDFSLEQYF. Here the CDR3 DNA reads TGTGCCAGCAGCCGGGACTTCTCTCTCGAGCAGTACTTC.

The V call is TRBV11-2, the J call TRBJ1-6; a weak D match, TRBD1 (6 bases). Germline V gives CDR1 SGHAT, CDR2 FQNNGV. V was shortened by 5 bases and J by 0 bases, with 17 bases between the two germline ends. The CDR3 has 18 residues. The DNA of the CDR3 is TGTGCCAGCAGCCCTCCCGGGACACCCAGCTCCTATAATTCACCCCTCCACTTT. Translation gives CASSPPGTPSSYNSPLHF.

This clonotype was picked up many times. This sequence joins TRBV4-1 and TRBJ1-2, with TRBD1 matching over 12 bases. The V segment lost 0 bases and the J segment 1 base; nucleotides outside the gene matches: 3. The CDR3 contains 17 residues. CDR1 is MGHRA, CDR2 YSYEKL, per germline. This CDR3 is CASSQDGTGGSNYGYTF. The CDR3 DNA follows: TGCGCCAGCAGCCAAGACGGGACAGGGGGCAGTAACTATGGCTACACCTTC.

As concerns this clonotype: One base away lies a much larger clone, so this may be a sequencing read error. Without the conserved terminal phenylalanine or tryptophan, this CDR3 likely stems from a read error. This chain joins TRBV30 and TRBJ2-7, with 7 positions matching TRBD1. The germline V gene encodes CDR1 GTSNPN and CDR2 SVGIG (reference sequence). CDR3 size: 12 residues. V lost 4 bases to trimming and J lost 6 bases; unmatched junction nucleotides: 6. The CDR3 bases are TGTGCCTGGAAACAGGGGTGGGCCGAGCAGTACCTC. This translates into CAWKQGWAEQYL.

V usage is TRBV29-1 and J usage is TRBJ2-1; possibly TRBD1 for D (6 bases). Trimming took off 4 bases at V and 0 bases at J, with 13 bases between the two ends. This CDR3 has 15 residues. Germline values: CDR1 SQVTM, CDR2 ANQGSEA. The CDR3 DNA sequence: TGCAGCGTTGTGACCGGGACAAACTCCTACAATGAGCAGTTCTTC. Encoded protein: CSVVTGTNSYNEQFF.

This clonotype was observed a few times. V and J are TRBV30 and TRBJ1-5; D is perhaps TRBD1 (5 bases). Trimming left V 0 bases short and J 4 bases short, with 13 bases between. Looked up from germline, CDR1 is GTSNPN and CDR2 is SVGIG (reference sequence). The CDR3 sequence is 15 residues long. The CDR3 region has the DNA TGTGCCTGGAGTGTAAAGGGGATAGGAAATCAGCCCCAGCATTTT. Translation gives CAWSVKGIGNQPQHF.

In this sample, this clonotype turned up many times. The CDR3 sequence: CSARLAVNTEAFF. CDR3 nucleotide sequence: TGCAGTGCTAGATTAGCGGTGAACACTGAAGCTTTCTTT. The chain recombines TRBV20-1 with TRBJ1-1, with unresolved D. Germline CDR1 reads DFQATT; CDR2 reads SNEGSKA (reference sequence). CDR3 length equals 13 residues. V shed 2 bases and J shed 0 bases, with 7 bases lying between them.

In this sample, this clonotype turned up many times. As DNA, the CDR3 is TGTGCCAGCAGCGGGGGACTAGCCTCCTACGAGCAGTACTTC. It specifies CASSGGLASYEQYF. The chain uses TRBV9 and TRBJ2-7, with 9 bases lining up with TRBD2. The CDR3 is made up of 14 amino acids. Losses at the gene ends were 3 bases for V and 0 bases for J; bases not matched to a gene: 1. Per the germline V gene, CDR1 is SGDLS and CDR2 is YYNGEE.

This clonotype came up once. The missing conserved phenylalanine or tryptophan at the end of this CDR3 makes a read error likely. It is unclear where the CDR3 begins or ends on the DNA, so no DNA is shown, and the CDR3 is as TCRdb lists it. J is TRBJ2-6 and V is TRBV15; the table's D call, TRBD2, was not checked against the DNA. Germline V lookup: CDR1 LNHNV, CDR2 YYDKDF (reference sequence). 10 amino acids form the CDR3, both terminal residues included. CDR3 sequence: CATSRAGTSG.

The chain links TRBV27 to TRBJ2-1; 9 bases agree with TRBD2. CDR3 length equals 18 residues. J lost 4 bases, V lost 5 bases, and 15 bases had no gene match. CDR1 and CDR2 (germline): MNHEY, SMNVEV (reference sequence). The CDR3 protein is CASSLRASGTLPYNEQFF. The CDR3, as DNA: TGTGCCAGCAGTCTAAGGGCTAGCGGGACTCTCCCTTACAATGAGCAGTTCTTC.

The chain uses TRBV5-4 and TRBJ2-7, with 8 bases matching TRBD1. Germline V CDR1 and CDR2: SGHNT, YYREEE (reference sequence). This CDR3 region has 15 residues. With V trimmed by 4 bases and J by 3 bases, 9 bases remained unmatched. The CDR3 coding sequence is TGTGCCAGCAGCCCCGGGACAGGCGATATCTACGAGCAGTACTTC. Protein: CASSPGTGDIYEQYF.

This clonotype was counted a few times. V is TRBV6-1 and J is TRBJ2-1; D is possibly TRBD2 (6 bases). CDR3 length: 16 amino acids. The germline gives CDR1 MNHNS, CDR2 SASEGT. V lost 5 bases, J lost 8 bases, and 22 bases lay in between. The CDR3 sequence: CASSPRQRLGGDEQFF. The CDR3 region has the DNA TGTGCCAGCAGTCCTAGACAGCGCCTGGGAGGTGATGAGCAGTTCTTC.

The chain links TRBV27 to TRBJ2-2; no clear D. The CDR3 is 15 residues long. The germline CDR1 and CDR2 sequences are MNHEY and SMNVEV (reference sequence). With 4 bases removed from V and 4 bases from J, the gap between germline ends came to 13 bases. The DNA for the CDR3 is TGTGCCAGCAGTTCCCAAAAAAGTACCACCGGGGAGCTGTTTTTT. It codes for CASSSQKSTTGELFF.

In its sample, this clonotype was seen many times. The genes are TRBV29-1 and TRBJ2-3; possibly TRBD2 for D (6 bases). This CDR3 is 14 amino acids long. Trimming stripped 6 bases from V and 3 bases from J, with 16 bases between. Germline CDR1 is SQVTM and CDR2 is ANQGSEA. DNA for the CDR3: TGCAGCGTCTCACGCCGGGACTTAACAGATACGCAGTATTTT. It yields the protein CSVSRRDLTDTQYF.

The CDR3 DNA is TGTGCCAGCAGCCGAACAGGGGGCATTGGCTACACCTTC. This sequence encodes CASSRTGGIGYTF. The rearrangement joins TRBV7-9 to TRBJ1-2; TRBD1 agrees at 9 bases. There are 13 residues in the CDR3. Per germline, CDR1 SEHNR and CDR2 FQNEAQ (reference sequence). The ends lost 5 bases at V and 7 bases at J; junction bases unmatched: 5.

This rearrangement joins TRBV7-2 to TRBJ1-4, with D perhaps matching TRBD1 (6 bases). Trimming shortened V by 2 bases and J by 9 bases, and 16 bases separated the two germline ends. The CDR3 is 15 amino acids. The germline gives CDR1 SGHTA, CDR2 FQGNSA. CDR3 sequence: CASSLNRVVSKKLFF. The CDR3 DNA sequence: TGTGCCAGCAGCTTAAACAGGGTGGTATCTAAAAAACTGTTTTTT.